This T cell receptor beta chain was sequenced for a study of cytomegalovirus exposure and HLA in healthy donors. The wider study: Assignment to the Caucasian-associated ancestry cluster applied to 81% of the roughly 420 genotyped donors. Study-level points and caveats: A later analysis showed TCR association rates differing by HLA locus, peaking at DRB1 and lowest at HLA-C. Diagnosis of cytomegalovirus status made by the classifier reportedly showed high specificity and sensitivity.

The PCR ran on 60 Vbeta and 13 Jbeta primers. Produced via immunoSEQ multiplex PCR; TCRdb's table is partial and in-frame only. The table has about 160,000 clones, roughly 80% seen once. V was pared by 0 bases and J by 0 bases, with 9 bases between. Germline values: CDR1 SNHLY, CDR2 FYNNEI. CDR3 length: 17 amino acids. This clone was seen a single time. Its antigen is as yet unknown. The source is a male donor in good health and CMV-seronegative. Sequenced: PBMCs. V gene TRBV2 combines with J gene TRBJ1-6, with D possibly matching TRBD1 (5 bases). Here the CDR3 reads CASSEAGRSSYNSPLHF. In nucleotides, the CDR3 is TGTGCCAGCAGTGAAGCGGGGCGGAGCTCCTATAATTCACCCCTCCACTTT.